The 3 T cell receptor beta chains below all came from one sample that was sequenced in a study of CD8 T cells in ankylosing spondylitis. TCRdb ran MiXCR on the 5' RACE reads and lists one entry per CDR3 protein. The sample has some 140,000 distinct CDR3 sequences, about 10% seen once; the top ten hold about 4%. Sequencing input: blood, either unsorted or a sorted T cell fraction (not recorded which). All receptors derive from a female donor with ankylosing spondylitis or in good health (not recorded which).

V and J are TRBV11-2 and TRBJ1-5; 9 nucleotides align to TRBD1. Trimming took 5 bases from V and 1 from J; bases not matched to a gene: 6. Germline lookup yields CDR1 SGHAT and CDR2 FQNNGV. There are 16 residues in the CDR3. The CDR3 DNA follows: TGTGCCAGCAGCCCCGGGACAGGGACCAGCAATCAGCCCCAGCATTTT. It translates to CASSPGTGTSNQPQHF.

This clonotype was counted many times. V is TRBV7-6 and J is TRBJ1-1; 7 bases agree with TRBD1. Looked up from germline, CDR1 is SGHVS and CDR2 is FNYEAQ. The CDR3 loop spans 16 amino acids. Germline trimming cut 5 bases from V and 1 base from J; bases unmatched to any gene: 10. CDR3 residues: CASSKKGGIQNTEAFF. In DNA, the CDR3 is TGTGCCAGCAGCAAGAAAGGGGGCATACAGAACACTGAAGCTTTCTTT.

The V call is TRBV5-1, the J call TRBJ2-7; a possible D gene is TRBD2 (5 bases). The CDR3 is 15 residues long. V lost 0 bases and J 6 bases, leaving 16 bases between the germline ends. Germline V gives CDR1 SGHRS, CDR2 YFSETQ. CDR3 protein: CASSLEEVLGFEQYF. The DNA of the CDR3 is TGCGCCAGCAGCTTGGAGGAGGTTTTGGGATTCGAGCAGTACTTC.